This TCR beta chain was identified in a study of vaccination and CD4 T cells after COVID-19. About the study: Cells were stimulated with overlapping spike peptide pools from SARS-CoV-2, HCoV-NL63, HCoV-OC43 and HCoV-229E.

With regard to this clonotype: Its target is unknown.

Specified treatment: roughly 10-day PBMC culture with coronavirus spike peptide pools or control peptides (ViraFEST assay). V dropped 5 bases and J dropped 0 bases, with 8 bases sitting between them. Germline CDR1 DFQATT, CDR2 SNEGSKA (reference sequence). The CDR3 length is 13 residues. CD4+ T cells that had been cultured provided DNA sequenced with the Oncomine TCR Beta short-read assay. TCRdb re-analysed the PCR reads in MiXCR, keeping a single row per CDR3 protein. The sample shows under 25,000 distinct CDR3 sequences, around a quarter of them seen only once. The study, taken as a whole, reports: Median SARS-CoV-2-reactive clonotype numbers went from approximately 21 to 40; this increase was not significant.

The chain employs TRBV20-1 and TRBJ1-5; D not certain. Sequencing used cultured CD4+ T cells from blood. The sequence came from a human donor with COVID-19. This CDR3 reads CSARYNSNQPQHF. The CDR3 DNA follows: TGCAGTGCTCGCTATAATAGCAATCAGCCCCAGCATTTT.